The 24 T cell receptor beta chains below were found in one sample sequenced in a study of cytomegalovirus exposure and HLA in healthy donors (TCRdb year 2017). Library construction relied on the immunoSEQ multiplex PCR assay. For the multiplex PCR, a mixture combining 60 forward primers for TCR Vbeta segments and 13 reverse primers for TCR Jbeta segments was used. Drawn from immuneACCESS, this table holds only the in-frame rearrangements with V and J called that TCRdb kept. Clones are partly lost; checked studies trace under half to an unresolved V gene and leave the rest unexplained. This sample holds hundreds of thousands of clones; 85% to 90% were observed only once. Clones ranked in the top ten supply about 2% of the sample. Sequenced input: PBMCs. The receptors were sampled from a woman younger than 35 in good health and CMV-seronegative.

CDR3 region: CASSLPGEYEQYF. The DNA of the CDR3 is TGTGCCAGCAGCTTGCCAGGGGAGTACGAGCAGTACTTC. The rearrangement joins TRBV11-2 to TRBJ2-7; D might be TRBD1 (6 bases). The CDR3 loop spans 13 amino acids. Germline CDR1 SGHAT, CDR2 FQNNGV. Between the trimmed V and J ends, which lost 3 bases and 4 bases, there was a span of 10 bases.

The chain joins TRBV6-5 to TRBJ1-1, with D uncertain. Germline V lookup: CDR1 MNHEY, CDR2 SVGAGI. Trimming stripped 6 bases from V and 2 bases from J, with 10 bases between. This CDR3 is 13 amino acids long. CDR3 region: CASREDSNTEAFF. For the CDR3, the DNA is TGTGCCAGCAGGGAGGATTCCAACACTGAAGCTTTCTTT.

The chain joins TRBV29-1 to TRBJ1-1; 7 positions match TRBD1. Losses at the gene ends were 3 bases for V and 2 bases for J; bases not matched to a gene: 6. There are 14 residues in the CDR3. Germline loops: CDR1 SQVTM, CDR2 ANQGSEA. In DNA form, the CDR3 reads TGCAGCGTTGAGCGTGACAGGGCCAACACTGAAGCTTTCTTT. Translated: CSVERDRANTEAFF.

The chain carries TRBV19 and TRBJ2-2; no clear D gene. The V end was cut by 6 bases, the J end by 3 bases, with 11 bases between. Germline V gene data show CDR1 as LNHDA and CDR2 as SQIVND (reference sequence). The CDR3 runs 14 residues. CDR3 sequence: CASSRVGDTGELFF. Written as DNA, the CDR3 is TGTGCCAGTAGCCGAGTGGGCGACACCGGGGAGCTGTTTTTT.

Concerning this clone: A junction end diverges from the germline sequence, so it may reflect a read error. The gene calls are TRBV7-9 and TRBJ1-2; 8 nucleotides line up with TRBD1. CDR3 length: 14 amino acids. The germline V gene encodes CDR1 SEHNR and CDR2 FQNEAQ (reference sequence). The CDR3 nucleotides are TGTTCCAGCAGCTGGGGACAGGCAGACTATGGCTACACCTTC. Its protein product is CSSSWGQADYGYTF. The full variable domain, rest sourced from reference TRBV7-9 and TRBJ1-2, is DTGVSQNPRHKITKRGQNVTFRCDPISEHNRLYWYRQTLGQGPEFLTYFQNEAQLEKSRLLSDRFSAERPKGSFSTLEIQRTEQGDSAMYLCSSSWGQADYGYTFGSGTRLTVV.

As to this clone: One junction end does not reproduce the germline sequence, and a read error may be involved. The rearrangement joins TRBV29-1 to TRBJ2-1; 9 nucleotides agree with TRBD1. The germline CDR1 and CDR2 sequences are SQVTM and ANQGSEA. The CDR3 covers 15 residues. CDR3 coding DNA: TGCAGCGTAGTTGGGACAGGGACAACCTACAATGGGCAGTTCTTC. This codes for CSVVGTGTTYNGQFF.

The rearrangement uses TRBV29-1 and TRBJ2-7, with a weak D call TRBD1 (5 bases). There are 16 residues in the CDR3. The germline CDR1 and CDR2 sequences are SQVTM and ANQGSEA. Trimming removed 7 bases at V and 5 bases at J, with 27 bases between. The CDR3 bases are TGCAGCGGCGAAAATAGAGACCCTCTGGAAGGGGACGAGCAGTACTTC. Translating gives CSGENRDPLEGDEQYF.

The chain employs TRBV6-6 and TRBJ1-1; D is ambiguous. The CDR3 is 13 residues long. From germline, CDR1 is MNHNY and CDR2 SVGAGI (reference sequence). V lost 4 bases to trimming and J lost 0 bases, with 6 bases between them. In nucleotides, the CDR3 is TGTGCCAGCAGTTCGGGTTTGAACACTGAAGCTTTCTTT. Translation: CASSSGLNTEAFF.

CDR3 nucleotides: TGTGCCAGCAGCTTAGGAGACAAAGGCAATCAGCCCCAGCATTTT. This encodes CASSLGDKGNQPQHF. The V call is TRBV11-2, the J call TRBJ1-5, with D unclear. This CDR3 is built from 15 residues. CDR1 is SGHAT, CDR2 FQNNGV, per germline. The ends were cut back, 1 base at V and 2 bases at J, with 9 bases in the middle.

This sequence joins TRBV4-1 and TRBJ1-2; 7 nucleotides align to TRBD1. This CDR3 region has 15 residues. V gave up 1 base and J gave up 2 bases; unmatched junction bases: 4. Germline CDR1 MGHRA, CDR2 YSYEKL. The CDR3 DNA sequence: TGCGCCAGCAGCCAAGGGACAGGACCAAACTATGGCTACACCTTC. Protein product: CASSQGTGPNYGYTF.

The V gene is TRBV18, the J gene TRBJ1-1; D is uncertain. The germline V and J ends were trimmed by 0 bases and 1 base, with 9 bases remaining between them. There are 15 residues in the CDR3. Germline V gene data show CDR1 as KGHSH and CDR2 as LQKENI. The CDR3: CASSPPQRQNTEAFF. CDR3 in DNA: TGTGCCAGCTCACCACCTCAGCGGCAGAACACTGAAGCTTTCTTT.

This chain uses TRBV5-4 with TRBJ2-1; D perhaps matches TRBD1 (5 bases). The V and J ends lost 1 base and 8 bases respectively, with 10 bases between them. In germline, CDR1 is SGHNT, CDR2 YYREEE (reference sequence). The CDR3 spans 13 residues. CDR3 region: CASSLRGYDEQFF. Here the CDR3 DNA reads TGTGCCAGCAGCTTGAGGGGCTATGATGAGCAGTTCTTC. Based on the CDR3 plus reference TRBV5-4 and TRBJ2-1, the full variable domain is ETGVTQSPTHLIKTRGQQVTLRCSSQSGHNTVSWYQQALGQGPQFIFQYYREEENGRGNFPPRFSGLQFPNYSSELNVNALELDDSALYLCASSLRGYDEQFFGPGTRLTVL.

J is TRBJ2-1 and V is TRBV5-4; the match to TRBD2 covers 9 bases. The CDR3 totals 14 residues. J was trimmed by 4 bases and V by 8 bases; bases with no gene match: 7. Germline assignment: CDR1 SGHNT and CDR2 YYREEE (reference sequence). Here the CDR3 reads CASNSGGRYNEQFF. CDR3 sequence (DNA): TGTGCCAGTAATAGCGGGGGACGGTACAATGAGCAGTTCTTC. The full variable domain, with the rest looked up from reference TRBV5-4 and TRBJ2-1, is ETGVTQSPTHLIKTRGQQVTLRCSSQSGHNTVSWYQQALGQGPQFIFQYYREEENGRGNFPPRFSGLQFPNYSSELNVNALELDDSALYLCASNSGGRYNEQFFGPGTRLTVL.

The V call is TRBV6-5, the J call TRBJ2-7, with 8 bases lining up with TRBD2. The V and J ends lost 2 bases and 7 bases, in that order; junction bases with no gene match: 10. The CDR3 runs to 15 residues. Germline V gene sequence: CDR1 MNHEY, CDR2 SVGAGI. The CDR3 loop is CASSYAGGAGYEQYF. In DNA, the CDR3 is TGTGCCAGCAGTTACGCCGGGGGGGCCGGCTATGAGCAGTACTTC.

The chain recombines TRBV14 with TRBJ1-2; maybe TRBD1 (6 bases). Germline CDR1 and CDR2: SGHDN and FVKESK. The V end lost 1 base, the J end lost 3 bases, and 15 bases lay between the germline ends. This CDR3 comprises 16 residues. CDR3 nucleotides: TGTGCCAGCAGCCAAGTGGCGGCAGGGGACCACTATGGCTACACCTTC. It specifies CASSQVAAGDHYGYTF.

V gene TRBV7-2 combines with J gene TRBJ2-7; D gene ambiguous. The ends were cut back, 7 bases at V and 1 base at J, with 14 bases in the middle. CDR1 and CDR2 (germline): SGHTA, FQGNSA. The CDR3 has 14 residues. The CDR3 bases are TGTGCCAGCACCGCCTCCGAGTTTTCCTACGAGCAGTACTTC. Translated: CASTASEFSYEQYF. Full variable domain (remainder filled in from reference TRBV7-2 and TRBJ2-7): GAGVSQSPSNKVTEKGKDVELRCDPISGHTALYWYRQSLGQGLEFLIYFQGNSAPDKSGLPSDRFSAERTGGSVSTLTIQRTQQEDSAVYLCASTASEFSYEQYFGPGTRLTVT.

The chain uses TRBV14 and TRBJ1-6; D is possibly TRBD1 (6 bases). The CDR3 length is 15 residues. Trimming removed 4 bases from V and 9 bases from J, with 16 bases in between. CDR1 is SGHDN and CDR2 is FVKESK in the germline V gene. Written as DNA, the CDR3 is TGTGCCAGCAGCCGGACAGCCCGAGGGGGTTCACCCCTCCACTTT. Protein: CASSRTARGGSPLHF.

J is TRBJ2-1 and V is TRBV6-5, with D possibly being TRBD1 (5 bases). The CDR3 totals 15 residues. CDR1 and CDR2 (germline): MNHEY, SVGAGI. V lost 6 bases and J lost 4, with 16 bases in between. Here the CDR3 DNA reads TGTGCCAGCAGGACCGGTGGGGCGGCTTACAATGAGCAGTTCTTC. Protein sequence: CASRTGGAAYNEQFF.

This chain uses TRBV29-1 with TRBJ2-1; TRBD2 matches 8 bases. The CDR3 contains 14 residues. The germline V gene encodes CDR1 SQVTM and CDR2 ANQGSEA. V lost 3 bases, J lost 10 bases, and 11 bases stayed unmatched. The CDR3, as DNA: TGCAGCGTTGACTTCTGGGGTAGCGGGGAAGAGCAGTTCTTC. This codes for CSVDFWGSGEEQFF.

The chain recombines TRBV6-6 with TRBJ1-1; perhaps TRBD1 as D (6 bases). The CDR3 contains 12 residues. Germline V lookup: CDR1 MNHNY, CDR2 SVGAGI (reference sequence). Trimming pared 2 bases from V and 6 bases from J, leaving 7 bases between. CDR3 sequence: CASSYKGAEAFF. Written as DNA, the CDR3 is TGTGCCAGCAGTTACAAGGGGGCTGAAGCTTTCTTT.

The V gene is TRBV5-1, the J gene TRBJ1-1; 7 bases agree with TRBD1. Germline V CDR1 and CDR2: SGHRS, YFSETQ. V trimming: 4 bases; J trimming: 5 bases; junction bases outside the gene matches: 5. The CDR3 length is 13 residues. The CDR3 coding sequence is TGCGCCAGCAGCCGTTCGGGACAGACTGAAGCTTTCTTT. Its protein product is CASSRSGQTEAFF.

CDR3 bases: TGTGCCAGCAGCTTAATAAGCGGACCTCTAGCCAAAAACATTCAGTACTTC. Translation: CASSLISGPLAKNIQYF. The V call is TRBV7-2, the J call TRBJ2-4; D may be TRBD2 (5 bases). There are 17 residues in the CDR3. V dropped 2 bases and J dropped 0 bases, with 14 bases sitting between them. The germline gives CDR1 SGHTA, CDR2 FQGNSA.

V is TRBV27 and J is TRBJ1-1, with a tentative D call TRBD1 (5 bases). Germline V gene sequence: CDR1 MNHEY, CDR2 SMNVEV (reference sequence). The CDR3 spans 14 residues. The germline V and J ends were trimmed by 6 bases and 4 bases, with 15 bases remaining between them. Here the CDR3 reads CASRTGDSSTEAFF. The CDR3 DNA follows: TGTGCCAGCAGAACGGGGGATAGTAGCACTGAAGCTTTCTTT.

For this clone: At one end the junction does not follow the germline gene, possibly because of a read error. This chain joins TRBV6-1 and TRBJ2-2, with D possibly being TRBD1 (6 bases). The CDR3 loop spans 16 amino acids. The V gene's germline CDR1 is MNHNS and CDR2 SASEGT. CDR3 sequence reads: CASNEQGVALGGELFF. The DNA for the CDR3 is TGTGCCAGCAATGAACAGGGTGTGGCGCTCGGCGGGGAGCTGTTTTTT.